This T cell receptor beta chain was captured in a study of identical twins. This clonotype has just a few counts. Its antigen is currently unknown. From the 5' RACE reads, TCRdb called clonotypes with MiXCR, one entry per CDR3 protein. The top ten clones hold approximately 2.9% of a sample with approximately 500,000 distinct CDR3 sequences, 20% to 30% of them seen once. The CDR3 has 15 residues. With 2 bases removed from V and 0 bases from J, the gap between germline ends came to 9 bases. Germline CDR1 is SGDLS and CDR2 is YYNGEE. Overall study results and limits: Excess twin sharing in beta out-of-frame sequences was weaker.

The same sample was also studied in work on T cells expressing NK-cell markers. That paper states: Dominant NKG2C+ clonotypes in six donors made up roughly 1.0-7.0% of CD8+ T cells.

The V and J genes are TRBV9 and TRBJ2-1, with D maybe TRBD2 (6 bases). Material for sequencing was CD4+ T cells sorted from blood. The receptor comes from a woman under 30 in good health. The CDR3 sequence: CASSVSGPSYNEQFF. The CDR3 DNA reads as TGTGCCAGCAGCGTGAGCGGGCCCTCCTACAATGAGCAGTTCTTC.